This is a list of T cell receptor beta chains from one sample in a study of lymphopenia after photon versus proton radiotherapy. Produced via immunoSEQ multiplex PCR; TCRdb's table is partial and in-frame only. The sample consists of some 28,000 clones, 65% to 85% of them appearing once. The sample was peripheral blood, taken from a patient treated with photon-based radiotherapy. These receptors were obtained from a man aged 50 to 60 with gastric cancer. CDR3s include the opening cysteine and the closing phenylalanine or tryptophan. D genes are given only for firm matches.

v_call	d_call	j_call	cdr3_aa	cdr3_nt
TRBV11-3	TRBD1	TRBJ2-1	CASSSTLRDRGFNEQFF	TGTGCCAGCAGCTCCACACTCCGGGACAGGGGTTTCAATGAGCAGTTCTTC
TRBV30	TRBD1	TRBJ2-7	CAWSAGQAFSYEQYF	TGTGCCTGGAGTGCCGGACAGGCGTTCTCCTACGAGCAGTACTTC
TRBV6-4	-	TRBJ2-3	CATRDPDATDTQYF	TGTGCCACCCGGGACCCGGACGCGACAGATACGCAGTATTTT
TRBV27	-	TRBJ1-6	CASSFEGNRNNSPLHF	TGTGCCAGCAGTTTTGAGGGTAATAGAAATAATTCACCCCTCCACTTT
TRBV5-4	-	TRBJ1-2	CASSLAGRGSNGYTF	TGTGCCAGCAGCTTGGCCGGCAGGGGAAGTAATGGCTACACCTTC
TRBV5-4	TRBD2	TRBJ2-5	CASSKDGASGGTQETQYF	TGTGCCAGCAGCAAAGATGGGGCTAGCGGGGGGACCCAAGAGACCCAGTACTTC
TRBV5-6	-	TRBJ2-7	CASSKTDEQYF	TGTGCCAGCAGCAAGACAGACGAGCAGTACTTC
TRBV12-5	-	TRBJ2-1	CASGLGLDRYNEQFF	TGTGCTAGTGGTTTGGGCCTTGACAGGTACAATGAGCAGTTCTTC
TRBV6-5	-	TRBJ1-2	CASSYERGGYTF	TGTGCCAGCAGTTACGAAAGGGGGGGCTACACCTTC
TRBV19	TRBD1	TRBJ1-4	CASHQGGRNEKLFF	TGTGCCAGCCACCAGGGGGGGAGGAATGAAAAACTGTTTTTT
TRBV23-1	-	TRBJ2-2	CASSQSLRFSNTGELFF	TGCGCCAGCAGTCAATCGTTGAGGTTTTCGAACACCGGGGAGCTGTTTTTT
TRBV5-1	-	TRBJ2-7	CASSWPSLSGISYEQYF	TGCGCCAGCAGCTGGCCATCCCTGTCGGGAATTTCCTACGAGCAGTACTTC
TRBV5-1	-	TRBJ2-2	CASSLGTANTGELFF	TGCGCCAGCAGCTTGGGGACAGCCAACACCGGGGAGCTGTTTTTT